This TCR beta chain was obtained from a study of T cell responses to AZD1222 COVID-19 vaccine. Comment on this clone: What it recognizes is unknown.

Study-wide findings and caveats: No repertoire was sampled before or during the peak T cell response, only after it.

This CDR3 has 13 amino acids. Trimming left V 6 bases short and J 10 bases short, with 15 bases between. Measured with immunoSEQ multiplex PCR; TCRdb has only the in-frame clones, and not every one. The table records more than 80,000 clones, around 90% of them present only once. This chain joins TRBV12-3 or TRBV12-4 and TRBJ1-4; no clear D gene. Source: peripheral blood, taken 28 days after the second AZD1222 dose. The sequence was collected from an adult who received the AZD1222 COVID-19 vaccine. This chain's CDR3 is CASRESPAGKLFF. The CDR3 nucleotides are TGTGCCAGCAGGGAATCACCAGCGGGAAAACTGTTTTTT.